These T cell receptor beta chains were read from a single sample in a study of blood T cell repertoires in COVID-19. TCRdb's table, derived via immunoSEQ multiplex PCR, lists solely in-frame clones and lacks some. The sample consists of about 240,000 clones, 83% of them appearing once. Sequencing used PBMCs or T cells enriched from blood (not recorded which). These receptors all stem from a woman in her thirties or forties who had been exposed to COVID-19. Each CDR3 is given with its conserved first and last residue. A D gene is named only where the DNA matches it firmly. Only part of the rows carry a size: once, few, many, or a class if the clone is expanded.

clone size: -
J gene: TRBJ1-1
D gene: -
V gene: TRBV4-3
CDR3 DNA: TGCGCCAGCAGCCAAGAAGCAGCGGGCGCCCTAAGAGCTTTCTTT
CDR3 protein: CASSQEAAGALRAFF

clone size: -
J gene: TRBJ2-4
D gene: TRBD1
V gene: TRBV4-1
CDR3 DNA: TGCGCCAGCAGCCAAGGGGACAGGCTTGGCATTCAGTACTTC
CDR3 protein: CASSQGDRLGIQYF

clone size: -
J gene: TRBJ1-2
D gene: TRBD1
V gene: TRBV6-5
CDR3 DNA: TGTGCCAGCAGTCCGGGGACAGGGAGGAACTATGGCTACACCTTC
CDR3 protein: CASSPGTGRNYGYTF

clone size: -
J gene: TRBJ2-3
D gene: TRBD2
V gene: TRBV4-1
CDR3 DNA: TGCGCCAGCAGCCTAGCGGGGGGCACCACAGATACGCAGTATTTT
CDR3 protein: CASSLAGGTTDTQYF

clone size: -
J gene: TRBJ2-2
D gene: -
V gene: TRBV6-2/TRBV6-3
CDR3 DNA: TGTGCCAGCAGTCGTCCCCCGGGGACCGGGGAGCTGTTTTTT
CDR3 protein: CASSRPPGTGELFF

clone size: -
J gene: TRBJ1-4
D gene: -
V gene: TRBV4-2
CDR3 DNA: TGTGCCAGCAGCCTCAAACCCTTGGGCGGGAATGAAAAACTGTTTTTT
CDR3 protein: CASSLKPLGGNEKLFF

clone size: -
J gene: TRBJ1-5
D gene: TRBD1
V gene: TRBV5-6
CDR3 DNA: TGTGCCAGCAGTGGACAGGCCGCTGGCAATCAGCCCCAGCATTTT
CDR3 protein: CASSGQAAGNQPQHF

clone size: -
J gene: TRBJ2-7
D gene: -
V gene: TRBV12-5
CDR3 DNA: TGTGCTAGTGGTTTGGTCGTGGGCCTAGCGTCCTACGAGCAGTACTTC
CDR3 protein: CASGLVVGLASYEQYF

clone size: few
J gene: TRBJ1-1
D gene: TRBD1
V gene: TRBV5-1
CDR3 DNA: TGCGCCAGCAGCTTTAATTGGGGAGGACAGGGGGCGGATACTGAAGCTTTCTTT
CDR3 protein: CASSFNWGGQGADTEAFF

clone size: -
J gene: TRBJ1-1
D gene: -
V gene: TRBV11-2
CDR3 DNA: TGTGCCAGCAGCTCAACCCGTGGTAGTCAGGGAGGCCCTGAAGCTTTCTTT
CDR3 protein: CASSSTRGSQGGPEAFF

clone size: -
J gene: TRBJ1-1
D gene: -
V gene: TRBV29-1
CDR3 DNA: TGCAGCGTTGAACAGGGTGGCACTGAAGCTTTCTTT
CDR3 protein: CSVEQGGTEAFF

clone size: -
J gene: TRBJ2-3
D gene: TRBD2
V gene: TRBV5-1
CDR3 DNA: TGCGCCAGCACTGATGGGACTAGCGGGGGCACAGATACGCAGTATTTT
CDR3 protein: CASTDGTSGGTDTQYF

clone size: few
J gene: TRBJ2-3
D gene: -
V gene: TRBV9
CDR3 DNA: TGTGCCAGCAGCCCCCTCAGTGCAGATACGCAGTATTTT
CDR3 protein: CASSPLSADTQYF

clone size: -
J gene: TRBJ1-2
D gene: -
V gene: TRBV6-5
CDR3 DNA: TGTGCCAGCAGAGCGACAGCTAACTATGGCTACACCTTC
CDR3 protein: CASRATANYGYTF

clone size: -
J gene: TRBJ1-2
D gene: TRBD1
V gene: TRBV18
CDR3 DNA: TGTGCCAGCTCACCACTTGAGGGGGCGGGCTATGGCTACACCTTC
CDR3 protein: CASSPLEGAGYGYTF

clone size: -
J gene: TRBJ1-6
D gene: TRBD1
V gene: TRBV19
CDR3 DNA: TGTGCCAGTAGTCCTCCGGGACAGGGGAATAATTCACCCCTCCACTTT
CDR3 protein: CASSPPGQGNNSPLHF

clone size: -
J gene: TRBJ1-3
D gene: TRBD1
V gene: TRBV7-6
CDR3 DNA: TGTGCCAGCAGCTCGCAACAGGGGGCGGGAAACACCATATATTTT
CDR3 protein: CASSSQQGAGNTIYF

clone size: -
J gene: TRBJ2-1
D gene: -
V gene: TRBV7-2
CDR3 DNA: TGTGCCAGCAGCTTAGGAACTTGGGCAAATGAGCAGTTCTTC
CDR3 protein: CASSLGTWANEQFF

clone size: few
J gene: TRBJ1-2
D gene: TRBD1
V gene: TRBV6-4
CDR3 DNA: TGTGCCAGCAGACATACAGGGGGCCTGGATGGCTACACCTTC
CDR3 protein: CASRHTGGLDGYTF

clone size: -
J gene: TRBJ1-2
D gene: -
V gene: TRBV5-1
CDR3 DNA: TGCGCCAGCAGCTTGGGCCCGGGAGTAAACTATGGCTACACCTTC
CDR3 protein: CASSLGPGVNYGYTF

clone size: -
J gene: TRBJ2-5
D gene: TRBD1
V gene: TRBV27
CDR3 DNA: TGTGCCAGCAGTTTACTGACAGGGTCCCCACGGGAGACCCAGTACTTC
CDR3 protein: CASSLLTGSPRETQYF

clone size: -
J gene: TRBJ2-3
D gene: -
V gene: TRBV21-1
CDR3 DNA: TGTGCCAGCAGCAAAGACGGGACAGGGGCCCTTCTCACAGATACGCAGTATTTT
CDR3 protein: CASSKDGTGALLTDTQYF

clone size: -
J gene: TRBJ2-7
D gene: -
V gene: TRBV3-1/TRBV3-2
CDR3 DNA: TGTGCCAGCAGCTCCGACAAAAACTTCTACGAGCAGTACTTC
CDR3 protein: CASSSDKNFYEQYF

clone size: -
J gene: TRBJ2-5
D gene: -
V gene: TRBV21-1
CDR3 DNA: TGTGCCAGCAGCAATGACAGGGGTCGGGTCAGGGAGACCCAGTACTTC
CDR3 protein: CASSNDRGRVRETQYF

clone size: -
J gene: TRBJ2-7
D gene: TRBD2
V gene: TRBV7-2
CDR3 DNA: TGTGCCAGCAGCTCGGTAGGCGGGGGGGCGTCCTACGAGCAGTACTTC
CDR3 protein: CASSSVGGGASYEQYF

clone size: -
J gene: TRBJ2-7
D gene: -
V gene: TRBV5-1
CDR3 DNA: TGCGCCAGCAGCTTGGCCGGCAGGGGAGAAAACGAGCAGTACTTC
CDR3 protein: CASSLAGRGENEQYF

clone size: once
J gene: TRBJ1-1
D gene: -
V gene: TRBV4-2
CDR3 DNA: TGTGCCAGCAGCCAAGATCGGACAGAATGTGAAGCTTTCTTT
CDR3 protein: CASSQDRTECEAFF

clone size: -
J gene: TRBJ1-5
D gene: -
V gene: TRBV10-3
CDR3 DNA: TGTGCCATCAGGCCCGGGGATAGCAATCAGCCCCAGCATTTT
CDR3 protein: CAIRPGDSNQPQHF

clone size: -
J gene: TRBJ2-3
D gene: -
V gene: TRBV7-3
CDR3 DNA: TGTGCCAGCAGCCCGGCGGGCGCCAAAGATACGCAGTATTTT
CDR3 protein: CASSPAGAKDTQYF

clone size: -
J gene: TRBJ1-4
D gene: TRBD1
V gene: TRBV6-1
CDR3 DNA: TGTGCCAGCCGTGACAGGGGGCAGGCTAATGAAAAACTGTTTTTT
CDR3 protein: CASRDRGQANEKLFF

clone size: -
J gene: TRBJ2-7
D gene: -
V gene: TRBV28
CDR3 DNA: TGTGCCAGCAGTTTTGGAACCTGGGGGCTTTACGAGCAGTACTTC
CDR3 protein: CASSFGTWGLYEQYF

clone size: few
J gene: TRBJ1-5
D gene: TRBD1
V gene: TRBV4-3
CDR3 DNA: TGCGCCAGCAGCCATGGGACAGGTTTTCAGCCCCAGCATTTT
CDR3 protein: CASSHGTGFQPQHF

clone size: -
J gene: TRBJ2-7
D gene: TRBD1
V gene: TRBV7-2
CDR3 DNA: TGTGCCAGCAGCTTAGAAGGCAGGGGGCGCCCCTACGAGCAGTACTTC
CDR3 protein: CASSLEGRGRPYEQYF

clone size: -
J gene: TRBJ1-4
D gene: TRBD1
V gene: TRBV3-1/TRBV3-2
CDR3 DNA: TGTGCCAGCAGCCAAAGGACAGGGGCGGGATCGACTAATGAAAAACTGTTTTTT
CDR3 protein: CASSQRTGAGSTNEKLFF

clone size: -
J gene: TRBJ1-6
D gene: TRBD1
V gene: TRBV10-3
CDR3 DNA: TGTGCCATCAGGGGGGGGGATGGACAGGGTTCACCCCTCCACTTT
CDR3 protein: CAIRGGDGQGSPLHF

clone size: once
J gene: TRBJ2-7
D gene: -
V gene: TRBV5-5
CDR3 DNA: TGTGCCAGCAGCTCCCGGGACATCTACGAGCAGTACTTC
CDR3 protein: CASSSRDIYEQYF

clone size: few
J gene: TRBJ1-1
D gene: -
V gene: TRBV3-1/TRBV3-2
CDR3 DNA: TGTGCCAGCAGCCCGCGGGCAAGGAACACTGAAGCTTTCTTT
CDR3 protein: CASSPRARNTEAFF

clone size: -
J gene: TRBJ2-3
D gene: -
V gene: TRBV10-3
CDR3 DNA: TGTGCCATCAGTGTCAACAGCAGAACAGATACGCAGTATTTT
CDR3 protein: CAISVNSRTDTQYF

clone size: -
J gene: TRBJ1-3
D gene: -
V gene: TRBV29-1
CDR3 DNA: TGCAGCGTTGGGCAGGGTTCTGGAAACACCATATATTTT
CDR3 protein: CSVGQGSGNTIYF

clone size: -
J gene: TRBJ2-5
D gene: -
V gene: TRBV15
CDR3 DNA: TGTGCCACCAGCAGAGATCGTGTCCAAGAGACCCAGTACTTC
CDR3 protein: CATSRDRVQETQYF

clone size: -
J gene: TRBJ2-3
D gene: TRBD1
V gene: TRBV5-6
CDR3 DNA: TGTGCCAGCAGCCAGGAGGGCAGGGGGCGAAGTCGGTCGGCAGATACGCAGTATTTT
CDR3 protein: CASSQEGRGRSRSADTQYF

clone size: -
J gene: TRBJ1-6
D gene: -
V gene: TRBV28
CDR3 DNA: TGTGCCAGCAGACGGACACGGATCTATAATTCACCCCTCCACTTT
CDR3 protein: CASRRTRIYNSPLHF

clone size: -
J gene: TRBJ2-6
D gene: -
V gene: TRBV4-1
CDR3 DNA: TGCGCCAGCAGCCAAGACGCGCAAGGTATCGGGTCTGGGGCCAACGTCCTGACTTTC
CDR3 protein: CASSQDAQGIGSGANVLTF

clone size: -
J gene: TRBJ2-2
D gene: -
V gene: TRBV6-5
CDR3 DNA: TGTGCCAGCAGCCTACAGGGGACTAACACCGGGGAGCTGTTTTTT
CDR3 protein: CASSLQGTNTGELFF

clone size: -
J gene: TRBJ2-7
D gene: -
V gene: TRBV9
CDR3 DNA: TGTGCCAGCAGCGTAGAACTCGGGGACACCTACGAGCAGTACTTC
CDR3 protein: CASSVELGDTYEQYF